The 16 T cell receptor beta chains reported below all come from one sample, sequenced in a study of cytomegalovirus exposure and HLA in healthy donors. Use of 60 Vbeta and 13 Jbeta primers characterized the PCR. The protocol was immunoSEQ multiplex PCR, while the TCRdb copy is restricted to in-frame clones and leaves out a portion. This sample's table has some 110,000 clones. The sequenced sample was PBMCs. The receptors originated from a man aged 35-49 years in good health and CMV-seropositive.

V and J are TRBV4-3 and TRBJ2-1, with 9 bases identical to TRBD2. The junction had 10 bases not matched to a gene; V was cut back by 1 base and J by 9 bases. Germline V CDR1 and CDR2: LGHNA, YSLEER. There are 16 residues in the CDR3. CDR3: CASSQAGAGGAGEQFF. Here the CDR3 DNA reads TGCGCCAGCAGCCAAGCTGGGGCGGGAGGGGCGGGTGAGCAGTTCTTC.

The rearrangement uses TRBV7-8 and TRBJ1-2, with D perhaps matching TRBD1 (5 bases). Looked up from germline, CDR1 is SGHVS and CDR2 is FQNEAQ. The length of the CDR3 is 14 residues. V was cut by 0 bases and J by 6 bases, with 11 bases left in between. The CDR3 nucleotides read TGTGCCAGCAGCTTAGCGGGTCAGGGCAATGGCTACACCTTC. Its translation: CASSLAGQGNGYTF.

The chain links TRBV27 to TRBJ2-5, with 9 bases aligning to TRBD2. With 2 bases clipped from V and 4 bases from J, the junction kept 5 bases outside the gene matches. CDR3 length: 15 residues. Germline assignment: CDR1 MNHEY and CDR2 SMNVEV (reference sequence). The CDR3 nucleotides read TGTGCCAGCAGTTTAAGCGGGGGGCGCGGAGAGACCCAGTACTTC. Protein: CASSLSGGRGETQYF.

The rearrangement uses TRBV7-2 and TRBJ1-2, with a weak D call TRBD1 (6 bases). CDR1 and CDR2 from the germline V gene are SGHTA and FQGNSA. The length of the CDR3 is 13 residues. V was pared by 6 bases and J by 4 bases, with 12 bases between. CDR3 sequence reads: CASSQTGSYGYTF. The CDR3 region has the DNA TGTGCCAGCAGTCAAACAGGGTCCTATGGCTACACCTTC.

The chain joins TRBV7-9 to TRBJ2-7, with 12 positions matching TRBD1. There are 17 residues in the CDR3. V was pared by 5 bases and J by 4 bases, with 12 bases of the junction left unmatched. Germline CDR1 SEHNR, CDR2 FQNEAQ (reference sequence). In nucleotides, the CDR3 is TGTGCCAGCAGCACCCCTGACCGGGACAGGGGGCTATACGAGCAGTACTTC. Translating it yields CASSTPDRDRGLYEQYF.

The V call is TRBV28, the J call TRBJ2-7; possible D gene TRBD1, 6 bases. Germline V lookup: CDR1 MDHEN, CDR2 SYDVKM. The CDR3 sequence is 15 residues long. The germline V and J ends were trimmed by 5 bases and 7 bases, with 21 bases remaining between them. CDR3 loop: CASSPPTGGLMEQYF. CDR3 nucleotide sequence: TGTGCCAGCAGTCCCCCGACAGGAGGTTTAATGGAGCAGTACTTC.

The chain is built from TRBV9 and TRBJ1-2, with 12 positions matching TRBD1. This CDR3 comprises 17 residues. Germline CDR1 SGDLS, CDR2 YYNGEE. The V and J ends lost 3 bases and 4 bases, in that order; junction bases with no gene match: 10. Here the CDR3 DNA reads TGTGCCAGCAGCGAGAGGGGGACAGGGGGCTCGGGCTATGGCTACACCTTC. Its translation: CASSERGTGGSGYGYTF.

The rearrangement uses TRBV28 and TRBJ2-2; D is ambiguous. The germline V gene has CDR1 MDHEN and CDR2 SYDVKM. V lost 5 bases and J lost 4, with 8 bases in between. This CDR3 spans 13 amino acids. CDR3 region: CASSPRVTGELFF. Written as DNA, the CDR3 is TGTGCCAGCAGTCCCCGGGTCACCGGGGAGCTGTTTTTT.

The chain is built from TRBV6-4 and TRBJ2-3; D remains unclear. Trimming took 0 bases from V and 2 from J, leaving 12 bases between them. Germline CDR1 reads MRHNA; CDR2 reads SNTAGT. This CDR3 region has 16 residues. The CDR3 coding sequence is TGTGCCAGCAGTGACTCAATAACGAGCGCCACAGATACGCAGTATTTT. It is translated as CASSDSITSATDTQYF.

V gene TRBV6-5 combines with J gene TRBJ1-2; the match to TRBD1 covers 8 bases. V lost 8 bases, J lost 8 bases, and 10 bases stayed unmatched. The CDR3 has 13 residues. Germline V gene lookup returns CDR1 MNHEY and CDR2 SVGAGI. The CDR3 DNA reads as TGTGCCAGCTTCCCTGGGACAGGCCGCGGCTACACCTTC. Protein sequence: CASFPGTGRGYTF.

The genes are TRBV30 and TRBJ2-5, with D maybe TRBD2 (5 bases). The CDR3 is 11 residues long. The V and J ends lost 4 bases and 11 bases respectively, with 14 bases between them. Germline lookup yields CDR1 GTSNPN and CDR2 SVGIG (reference sequence). The CDR3 region has the DNA TGTGCCTGGACCCTCGGGTGGGAGCAGTACTTC. Protein product: CAWTLGWEQYF.

The chain joins TRBV19 to TRBJ1-5; 7 nucleotides align to TRBD1. The junction had 7 bases not matched to a gene; V was cut back by 3 bases and J by 11 bases. The CDR3 covers 13 residues. Germline CDR1 is LNHDA and CDR2 is SQIVND (reference sequence). The CDR3 loop reads CASSIGGGTAQHF. As DNA, the CDR3 is TGTGCCAGTAGTATCGGTGGCGGGACAGCCCAGCATTTT.

This chain joins TRBV5-4 and TRBJ2-7, with TRBD2 matching over 9 bases. In germline, CDR1 is SGHNT, CDR2 YYREEE (reference sequence). This CDR3 comprises 15 residues. V lost 4 bases to trimming and J lost 6 bases; unmatched junction nucleotides: 11. This chain's CDR3 is CASSPRGGRAVEQYF. The CDR3 DNA reads TGTGCCAGCAGCCCGCGGGGCGGGAGGGCCGTCGAGCAGTACTTC.

The chain combines TRBV27 with TRBJ1-1; a possible D gene is TRBD1 (6 bases). The CDR3 runs 17 residues. The V gene's germline CDR1 is MNHEY and CDR2 SMNVEV (reference sequence). Trimming removed 6 bases at V and 0 bases at J, with 20 bases between. CDR3: CASRIQGWGGLNTEAFF. The CDR3 nucleotides are TGTGCCAGCAGGATACAGGGTTGGGGCGGTTTGAACACTGAAGCTTTCTTT.

The rearrangement uses TRBV7-2 and TRBJ2-1; 12 nucleotides line up with TRBD1. Trimming at V came to 4 bases and at J to 1 base, leaving 11 bases not matched to a gene. The CDR3 has 19 amino acids. Germline loops: CDR1 SGHTA, CDR2 FQGNSA. CDR3 DNA sequence: TGTGCCAGCAGCTCTCCCGGGACAGGGGGCCGTGGGTCCTACAATGAGCAGTTCTTC. This translates into CASSSPGTGGRGSYNEQFF.

DNA for the CDR3: TGTGCCAGCAGTTTAGGGGGAGGGTATGGCTACACCTTC. It yields the protein CASSLGGGYGYTF. This sequence joins TRBV28 and TRBJ1-2; a weak D match, TRBD1 (5 bases). The CDR3 loop spans 13 amino acids. The V end lost 2 bases, the J end lost 5 bases, and 9 bases lay between the germline ends. Looked up from germline, CDR1 is MDHEN and CDR2 is SYDVKM.